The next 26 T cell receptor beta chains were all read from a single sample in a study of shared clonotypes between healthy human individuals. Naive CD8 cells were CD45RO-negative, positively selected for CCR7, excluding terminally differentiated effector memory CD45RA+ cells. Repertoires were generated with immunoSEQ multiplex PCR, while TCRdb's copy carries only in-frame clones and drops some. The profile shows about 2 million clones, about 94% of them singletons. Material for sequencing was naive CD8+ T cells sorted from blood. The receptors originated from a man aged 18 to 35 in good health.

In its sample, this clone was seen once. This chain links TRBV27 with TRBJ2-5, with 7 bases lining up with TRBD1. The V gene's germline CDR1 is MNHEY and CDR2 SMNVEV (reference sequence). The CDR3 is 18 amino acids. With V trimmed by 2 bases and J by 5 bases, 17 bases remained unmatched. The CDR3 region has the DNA TGTGCCAGCAGTTTAGGGCCAGGATATGAACAGGGGACGGAGACCCAGTACTTC. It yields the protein CASSLGPGYEQGTETQYF.

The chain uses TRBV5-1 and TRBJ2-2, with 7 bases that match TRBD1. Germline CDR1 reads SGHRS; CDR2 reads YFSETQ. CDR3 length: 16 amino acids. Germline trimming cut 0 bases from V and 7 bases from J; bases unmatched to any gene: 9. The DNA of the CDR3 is TGCGCCAGCAGCTTGGGACAGGGAATGACGGGCGGGGAGCTGTTTTTT. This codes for CASSLGQGMTGGELFF.

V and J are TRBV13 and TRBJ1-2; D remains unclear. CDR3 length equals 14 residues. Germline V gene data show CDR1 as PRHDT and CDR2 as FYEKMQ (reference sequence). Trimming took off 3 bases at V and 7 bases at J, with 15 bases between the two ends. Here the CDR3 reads CASSFQGPLTGYTF. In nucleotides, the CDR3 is TGTGCCAGCAGCTTCCAAGGACCTCTGACTGGCTACACCTTC. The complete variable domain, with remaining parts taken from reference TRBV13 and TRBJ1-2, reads AAGVIQSPRHLIKEKRETATLKCYPIPRHDTVYWYQQGPGQDPQFLISFYEKMQSDKGSIPDRFSAQQFSDYHSELNMSSLELGDSALYFCASSFQGPLTGYTFGSGTRLTVV.

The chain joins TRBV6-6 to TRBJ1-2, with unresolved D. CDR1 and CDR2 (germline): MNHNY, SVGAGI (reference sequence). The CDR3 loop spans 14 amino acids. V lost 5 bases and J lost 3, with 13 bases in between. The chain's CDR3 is CASSPSEIYYGYTF. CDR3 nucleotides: TGTGCCAGCAGTCCATCGGAGATCTACTATGGCTACACCTTC.

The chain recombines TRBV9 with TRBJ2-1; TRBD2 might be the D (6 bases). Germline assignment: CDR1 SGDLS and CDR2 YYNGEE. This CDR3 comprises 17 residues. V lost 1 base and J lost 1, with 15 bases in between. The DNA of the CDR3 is TGTGCCAGCAGCGTACCCCTTAGCGGAGGGTCCTACAATGAGCAGTTCTTC. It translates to CASSVPLSGGSYNEQFF. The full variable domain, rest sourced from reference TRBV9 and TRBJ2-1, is DSGVTQTPKHLITATGQRVTLRCSPRSGDLSVYWYQQSLDQGLQFLIQYYNGEERAKGNILERFSAQQFPDLHSELNLSSLELGDSALYFCASSVPLSGGSYNEQFFGPGTRLTVL.

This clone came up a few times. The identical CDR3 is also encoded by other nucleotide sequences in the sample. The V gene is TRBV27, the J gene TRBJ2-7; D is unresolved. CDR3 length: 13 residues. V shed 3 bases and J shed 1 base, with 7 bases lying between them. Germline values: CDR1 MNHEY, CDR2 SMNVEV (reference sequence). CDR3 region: CASSLSGSYEQYF. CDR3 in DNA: TGTGCCAGCAGTTTGTCCGGATCCTACGAGCAGTACTTC.

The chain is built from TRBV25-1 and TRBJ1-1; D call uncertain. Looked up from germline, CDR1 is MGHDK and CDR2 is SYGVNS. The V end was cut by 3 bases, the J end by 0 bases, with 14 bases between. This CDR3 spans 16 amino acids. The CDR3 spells CASSDDQAGLNTEAFF. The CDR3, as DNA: TGTGCCAGCAGTGATGACCAAGCCGGACTGAACACTGAAGCTTTCTTT.

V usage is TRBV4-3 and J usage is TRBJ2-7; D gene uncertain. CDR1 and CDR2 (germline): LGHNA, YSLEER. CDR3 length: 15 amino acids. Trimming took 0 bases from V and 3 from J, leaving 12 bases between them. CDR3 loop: CASSQEDGPNYEQYF. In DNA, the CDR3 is TGCGCCAGCAGCCAAGAAGACGGTCCGAACTACGAGCAGTACTTC.

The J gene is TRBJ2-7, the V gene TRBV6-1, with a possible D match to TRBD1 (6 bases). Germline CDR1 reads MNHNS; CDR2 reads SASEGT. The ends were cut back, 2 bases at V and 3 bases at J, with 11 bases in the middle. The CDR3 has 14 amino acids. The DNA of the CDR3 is TGTGCCAGCAGTGAAAACAGGGTAGGCTACGAGCAGTACTTC. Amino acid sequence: CASSENRVGYEQYF.

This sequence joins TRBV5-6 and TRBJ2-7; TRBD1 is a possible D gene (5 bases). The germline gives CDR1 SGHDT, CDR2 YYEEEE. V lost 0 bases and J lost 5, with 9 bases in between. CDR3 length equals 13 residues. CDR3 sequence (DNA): TGTGCCAGCAGCTTGGTACAGGCCCACGAGCAGTACTTC. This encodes CASSLVQAHEQYF.

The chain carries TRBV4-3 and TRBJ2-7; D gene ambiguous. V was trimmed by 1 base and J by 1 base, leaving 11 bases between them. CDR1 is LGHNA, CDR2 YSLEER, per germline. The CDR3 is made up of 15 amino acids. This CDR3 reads CASSQGWPGSYEQYF. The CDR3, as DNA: TGCGCCAGCAGCCAAGGGTGGCCGGGTTCCTACGAGCAGTACTTC.

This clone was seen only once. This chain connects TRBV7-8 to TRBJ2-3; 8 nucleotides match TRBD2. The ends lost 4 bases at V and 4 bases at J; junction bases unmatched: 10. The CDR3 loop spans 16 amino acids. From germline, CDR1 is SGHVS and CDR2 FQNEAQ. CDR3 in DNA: TGTGCCAGCAGCTCAGGACTAGCACCCATGTCAGATACGCAGTATTTT. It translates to CASSSGLAPMSDTQYF. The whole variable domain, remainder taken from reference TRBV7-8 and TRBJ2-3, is GAGVSQSPRYKVAKRGQDVALRCDPISGHVSLFWYQQALGQGPEFLTYFQNEAQLDKSGLPSDRFFAERPEGSVSTLKIQRTQQEDSAVYLCASSSGLAPMSDTQYFGPGTRLTVL.

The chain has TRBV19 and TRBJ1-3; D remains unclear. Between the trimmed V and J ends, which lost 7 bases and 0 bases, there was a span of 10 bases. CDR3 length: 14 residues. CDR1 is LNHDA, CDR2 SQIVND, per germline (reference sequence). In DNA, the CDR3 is TGTGCCAGTAAGGACGGAACCTCTGGAAACACCATATATTTT. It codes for CASKDGTSGNTIYF. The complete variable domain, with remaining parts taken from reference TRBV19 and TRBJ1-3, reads DGGITQSPKYLFRKEGQNVTLSCEQNLNHDAMYWYRQDPGQGLRLIYYSQIVNDFQKGDIAEGYSVSREKKESFPLTVTSAQKNPTAFYLCASKDGTSGNTIYFGEGSWLTVV.

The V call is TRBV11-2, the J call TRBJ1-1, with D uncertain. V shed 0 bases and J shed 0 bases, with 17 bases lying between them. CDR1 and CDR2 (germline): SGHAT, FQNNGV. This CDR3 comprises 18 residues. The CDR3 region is CASSLDVIGGRLNTEAFF. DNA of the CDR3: TGTGCCAGCAGCTTAGATGTTATAGGTGGACGGCTGAACACTGAAGCTTTCTTT.

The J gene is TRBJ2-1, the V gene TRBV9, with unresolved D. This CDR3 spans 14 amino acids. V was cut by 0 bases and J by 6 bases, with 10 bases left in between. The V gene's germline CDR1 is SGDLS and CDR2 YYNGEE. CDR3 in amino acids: CASSVEDSGNEQFF. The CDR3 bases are TGTGCCAGCAGCGTAGAGGATTCGGGCAATGAGCAGTTCTTC.

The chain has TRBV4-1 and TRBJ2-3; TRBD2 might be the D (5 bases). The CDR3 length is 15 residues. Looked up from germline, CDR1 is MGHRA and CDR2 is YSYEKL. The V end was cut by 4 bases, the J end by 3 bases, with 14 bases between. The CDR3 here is CASSLLTGMTDTQYF. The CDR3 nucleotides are TGCGCCAGCAGCCTCTTGACGGGGATGACAGATACGCAGTATTTT.

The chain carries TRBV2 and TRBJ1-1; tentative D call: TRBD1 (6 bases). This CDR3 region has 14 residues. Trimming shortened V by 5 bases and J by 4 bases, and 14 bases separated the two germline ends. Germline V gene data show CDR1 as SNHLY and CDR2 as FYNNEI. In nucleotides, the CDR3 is TGTGCCAGCAGTCCTAGGGGGGCGGGCACTGAAGCTTTCTTT. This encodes CASSPRGAGTEAFF.

The CDR3 here is CSADPWGEQFF. CDR3 bases: TGCAGTGCTGACCCCTGGGGAGAGCAGTTCTTC. The chain links TRBV20-1 to TRBJ2-1; D is unresolved. Trimming took off 5 bases at V and 10 bases at J, with 12 bases between the two ends. Germline V lookup: CDR1 DFQATT, CDR2 SNEGSKA (reference sequence). The CDR3 is made up of 11 amino acids.

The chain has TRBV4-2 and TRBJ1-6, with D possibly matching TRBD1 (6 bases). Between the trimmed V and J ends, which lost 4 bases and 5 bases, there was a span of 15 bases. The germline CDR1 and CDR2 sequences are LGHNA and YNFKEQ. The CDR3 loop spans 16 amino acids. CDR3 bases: TGTGCCAGCAGCCCTCTAGGGGGGGGCAATAATTCACCCCTCCACTTT. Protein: CASSPLGGGNNSPLHF.

The chain's CDR3 is CASRPTGEGRYEQYF. The CDR3 DNA follows: TGTGCCAGCAGGCCGACGGGGGAGGGCCGCTACGAGCAGTACTTC. V is TRBV6-1 and J is TRBJ2-7; 7 bases fit TRBD2. Trimming at V came to 6 bases and at J to 3 bases, leaving 11 bases not matched to a gene. The CDR3 runs 15 residues. Looked up from germline, CDR1 is MNHNS and CDR2 is SASEGT.

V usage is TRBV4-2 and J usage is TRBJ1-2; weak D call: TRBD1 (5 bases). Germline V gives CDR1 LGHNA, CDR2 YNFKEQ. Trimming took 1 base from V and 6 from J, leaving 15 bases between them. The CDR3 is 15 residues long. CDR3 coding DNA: TGTGCCAGCAGCCAAGGGGCAGGGACCACTAATGGCTACACCTTC. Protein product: CASSQGAGTTNGYTF.

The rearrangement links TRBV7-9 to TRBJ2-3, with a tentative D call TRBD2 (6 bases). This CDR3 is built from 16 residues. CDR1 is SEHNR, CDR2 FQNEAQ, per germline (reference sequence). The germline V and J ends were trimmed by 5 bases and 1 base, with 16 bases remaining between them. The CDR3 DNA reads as TGTGCCAGCAGCCCTTCGATGGAGCGGGGCACAGATACGCAGTATTTT. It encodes CASSPSMERGTDTQYF.

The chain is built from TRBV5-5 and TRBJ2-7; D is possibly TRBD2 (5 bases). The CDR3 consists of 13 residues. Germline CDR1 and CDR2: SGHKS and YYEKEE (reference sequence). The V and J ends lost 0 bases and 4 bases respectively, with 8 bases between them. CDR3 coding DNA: TGTGCCAGCAGCTTGGTTACGGGATACGAGCAGTACTTC. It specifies CASSLVTGYEQYF.

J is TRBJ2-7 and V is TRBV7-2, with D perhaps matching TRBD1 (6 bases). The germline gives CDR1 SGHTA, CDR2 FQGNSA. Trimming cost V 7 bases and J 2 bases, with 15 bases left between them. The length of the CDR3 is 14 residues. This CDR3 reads CASNRRDIPYEQYF. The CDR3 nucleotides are TGTGCCAGCAACCGCCGGGACATTCCCTACGAGCAGTACTTC. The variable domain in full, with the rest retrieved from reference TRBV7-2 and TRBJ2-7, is GAGVSQSPSNKVTEKGKDVELRCDPISGHTALYWYRQSLGQGLEFLIYFQGNSAPDKSGLPSDRFSAERTGGSVSTLTIQRTQQEDSAVYLCASNRRDIPYEQYFGPGTRLTVT.

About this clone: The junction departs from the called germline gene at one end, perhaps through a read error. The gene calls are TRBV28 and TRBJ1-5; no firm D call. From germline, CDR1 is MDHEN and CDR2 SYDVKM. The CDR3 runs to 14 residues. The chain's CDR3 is CASSLYYSNQPQHF. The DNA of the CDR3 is TGTGCCAGCAGCTTATACTATAGCAATCAGCCCCAGCATTTT.

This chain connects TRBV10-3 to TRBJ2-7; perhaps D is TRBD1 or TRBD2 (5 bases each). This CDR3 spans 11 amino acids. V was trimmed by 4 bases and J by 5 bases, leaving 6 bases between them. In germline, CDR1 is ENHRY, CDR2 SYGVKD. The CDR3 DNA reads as TGTGCCATCAGTGGGGGGAACGAGCAGTACTTC. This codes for CAISGGNEQYF.